The 14 T cell receptor beta chains in this list originate from one sample, sequenced in a study of cytomegalovirus exposure and HLA in healthy donors. PCR amplification relied on 60 Vbeta primers (plus 13 Jbeta primers). Profiled with immunoSEQ multiplex PCR; TCRdb holds only in-frame clones, not every one. The sample has about 160,000 clones, approximately 78% seen once; the top ten hold 7%. The sequencing sample was made of PBMCs. These receptors originate from a woman aged 25-40 years in good health and CMV-seropositive.

The chain combines TRBV5-1 with TRBJ2-2, with D unresolved. CDR1 SGHRS and CDR2 YFSETQ come from the germline V gene. The CDR3 consists of 13 residues. With 5 bases removed from V and 7 bases from J, the gap between germline ends came to 12 bases. The CDR3 spells CASSPSSDGELFF. For the CDR3, the DNA is TGCGCCAGCAGTCCGTCGAGTGACGGGGAGCTGTTTTTT.

The chain has TRBV4-2 and TRBJ1-2, with D uncertain. This CDR3 is built from 16 residues. The V gene lost 0 bases and the J gene lost 0 bases, with 11 bases spanning the gap. Germline assignment: CDR1 LGHNA and CDR2 YNFKEQ. The CDR3 DNA reads as TGTGCCAGCAGCCAAGATCTCAGACTAGCTAACTATGGCTACACCTTC. Protein product: CASSQDLRLANYGYTF.

This sequence joins TRBV5-4 and TRBJ2-1, with TRBD2 matching over 13 bases. The V gene end was trimmed by 4 bases and the J gene end by 9 bases; junction bases not matched to a gene: 7. CDR1 SGHNT and CDR2 YYREEE come from the germline V gene (reference sequence). This CDR3 spans 15 amino acids. The CDR3 DNA is TGTGCCAGCAGCCCTACTAGCGGGGGGGAAAGTGAGCAGTTCTTC. Translated, it gives CASSPTSGGESEQFF.

The V and J genes are TRBV13 and TRBJ1-1; D is ambiguous. The germline CDR1 and CDR2 sequences are PRHDT and FYEKMQ (reference sequence). V dropped 3 bases and J dropped 5 bases, with 10 bases sitting between them. This CDR3 has 13 amino acids. CDR3 sequence (DNA): TGTGCCAGCAGCTTCGGCAGGAGGACTGAAGCTTTCTTT. Residues: CASSFGRRTEAFF.

Here the CDR3 DNA reads TGTGCCAGCAGCTCAGGGTTTCGGGCGACGGGAGCTTTCTTT. It translates to CASSSGFRATGAFF. The chain joins TRBV28 to TRBJ1-1; the D gene is possibly TRBD1 (5 bases). This CDR3 comprises 14 residues. V was shortened by 6 bases and J by 10 bases, with 21 bases between the two germline ends. CDR1 and CDR2 from the germline V gene are MDHEN and SYDVKM.

This chain uses TRBV7-3 with TRBJ2-2, with 12 bases fitting TRBD2. The CDR3 runs to 16 residues. CDR1 is SGHTA, CDR2 FQGTGA, per germline. V lost 4 bases, J lost 3 bases, and 3 bases stayed unmatched. This CDR3 reads CASSSGLAGYTGELFF. The CDR3 bases are TGTGCCAGCAGCTCTGGACTAGCGGGGTACACCGGGGAGCTGTTTTTT.

This clone was picked up one time. V and J are TRBV6-5 and TRBJ1-1; D is undetermined. Germline V CDR1 and CDR2: MNHEY, SVGAGI. CDR3 length equals 14 residues. Trimming stripped 2 bases from V and 7 bases from J, with 14 bases between. The CDR3 region has the DNA TGTGCCAGCAGTTACCTTCCGGGTCCGATTGAAGCTTTCTTT. Translation gives CASSYLPGPIEAFF.

The V and J genes are TRBV19 and TRBJ2-1; 7 bases are shared with TRBD2. This CDR3 has 15 residues. With 3 bases clipped from V and 3 bases from J, the junction kept 5 bases outside the gene matches. Germline values: CDR1 LNHDA, CDR2 SQIVND (reference sequence). The CDR3 DNA reads as TGTGCCAGTAGTATCCAGCTAGCGGTCTACAATGAGCAGTTCTTC. Its translation: CASSIQLAVYNEQFF.

The V gene is TRBV19, the J gene TRBJ1-3; D remains ambiguous. Germline loops: CDR1 LNHDA, CDR2 SQIVND (reference sequence). CDR3 length: 14 amino acids. V dropped 2 bases and J dropped 2 bases, with 7 bases sitting between them. CDR3 in DNA: TGTGCCAGTAGTATATGGGGAGCTGGAAACACCATATATTTT. Protein product: CASSIWGAGNTIYF. Complete variable domain (other parts from reference TRBV19 and TRBJ1-3): DGGITQSPKYLFRKEGQNVTLSCEQNLNHDAMYWYRQDPGQGLRLIYYSQIVNDFQKGDIAEGYSVSREKKESFPLTVTSAQKNPTAFYLCASSIWGAGNTIYFGEGSWLTVV.

This sequence joins TRBV15 and TRBJ1-1, with D maybe TRBD1 (6 bases). Trimming stripped 3 bases from V and 5 bases from J, with 19 bases between. CDR1 LNHNV and CDR2 YYDKDF come from the germline V gene (reference sequence). This CDR3 contains 16 residues. The CDR3 DNA follows: TGTGCCACCAGCAGGGAGTTACAGGGTATTGATACTGAAGCTTTCTTT. Protein: CATSRELQGIDTEAFF.

The chain uses TRBV11-3 and TRBJ2-1; a possible D gene is TRBD2 (5 bases). Germline V CDR1 and CDR2: SGHNT, YENEEA. CDR3 length: 16 amino acids. Between the trimmed V and J ends, which lost 5 bases and 0 bases, there was a span of 14 bases. The CDR3 nucleotides are TGTGCCAGCAGCGTGACTACTTCCGGCTCCTACAATGAGCAGTTCTTC. Its protein product is CASSVTTSGSYNEQFF.

The chain links TRBV19 to TRBJ1-3, with 7 bases lining up with TRBD1. CDR3 length: 16 residues. V dropped 3 bases and J dropped 0; count of bases not matched to a gene: 5. Per germline, CDR1 LNHDA and CDR2 SQIVND (reference sequence). CDR3 DNA: TGTGCCAGTAGTATTGGGACAGTGCTCTCTGGAAACACCATATATTTT. This translates into CASSIGTVLSGNTIYF.

V usage is TRBV9 and J usage is TRBJ2-2; possible D gene TRBD2, 6 bases. CDR3 length equals 14 residues. Germline V lookup: CDR1 SGDLS, CDR2 YYNGEE. V gave up 4 bases and J gave up 6 bases, with 13 bases separating them. CDR3 bases: TGTGCCAGCAGCCCCCGCGGGACCCCCGGGGAGCTGTTTTTT. Translated: CASSPRGTPGELFF. Supplemented by reference TRBV9 and TRBJ2-2, the full variable domain reads DSGVTQTPKHLITATGQRVTLRCSPRSGDLSVYWYQQSLDQGLQFLIQYYNGEERAKGNILERFSAQQFPDLHSELNLSSLELGDSALYFCASSPRGTPGELFFGEGSRLTVL.

There are a few counts of this clone. The CDR3 nucleotides are TGTGCCAGCAGTGAAGCGGGAGTCGGGTCCTATAATTCACCCCTCCACTTT. This gives the protein CASSEAGVGSYNSPLHF. This chain uses TRBV6-1 with TRBJ1-6, with D hard to call. This CDR3 contains 17 residues. Germline V lookup: CDR1 MNHNS, CDR2 SASEGT. The ends were cut back, 0 bases at V and 1 base at J, with 10 bases in the middle.